Each of the 14 T cell receptor beta chains below was sequenced from the same sample in a study of T cell changes during pregnancy in multiple sclerosis. Libraries were prepared by immunoSEQ multiplex PCR; TCRdb keeps only in-frame clonotypes and omits some of them. The sample records about 79,000 clones, about 93% being singletons. The sequenced sample was CD4+ T cells from peripheral blood mononuclear cells, obtained in the second trimester of pregnancy. The source of these receptors is a female donor with multiple sclerosis, enrolled in a pregnancy study.

V and J are TRBV5-4 and TRBJ2-3, with TRBD2 as a possible D gene (6 bases). The V gene lost 1 base and the J gene lost 6 bases, with 15 bases spanning the gap. The germline gives CDR1 SGHNT, CDR2 YYREEE (reference sequence). This CDR3 spans 15 amino acids. The CDR3 sequence: CASSLSPGSADTQYF. CDR3 nucleotides: TGTGCCAGCAGCTTGAGTCCCGGGAGTGCCGATACGCAGTATTTT.

The CDR3 is CASSRTSGTGFNEQFF. The CDR3 DNA is TGTGCCAGCAGCCGGACTAGCGGGACGGGTTTTAATGAGCAGTTCTTC. The rearrangement uses TRBV5-4 and TRBJ2-1, with 12 bases lining up with TRBD2. V dropped 4 bases and J dropped 7; count of bases not matched to a gene: 9. The CDR3 runs to 16 residues. The germline V gene encodes CDR1 SGHNT and CDR2 YYREEE (reference sequence).

The rearrangement joins TRBV5-1 to TRBJ2-1; 11 bases match TRBD2. CDR1 SGHRS and CDR2 YFSETQ come from the germline V gene. This CDR3 comprises 15 residues. V was pared by 3 bases and J by 5 bases, with 4 bases of the junction left unmatched. This chain's CDR3 is CASSSVAGGNNEQFF. The CDR3 DNA is TGCGCCAGCAGCTCCGTAGCGGGAGGGAACAATGAGCAGTTCTTC. Together with reference TRBV5-1 and TRBJ2-1, the CDR3 gives the full variable domain: KAGVTQTPRYLIKTRGQQVTLSCSPISGHRSVSWYQQTPGQGLQFLFEYFSETQRNKGNFPGRFSGRQFSNSRSEMNVSTLELGDSALYLCASSSVAGGNNEQFFGPGTRLTVL.

The chain uses TRBV29-1 and TRBJ2-7, with D possibly being TRBD2 (6 bases). This CDR3 region has 13 residues. The V end lost 4 bases, the J end lost 0 bases, and 10 bases lay between the germline ends. Germline V gene data show CDR1 as SQVTM and CDR2 as ANQGSEA. In nucleotides, the CDR3 is TGCAGCGTTGCAGGGACTTACTCCTACGAGCAGTACTTC. Amino acid sequence: CSVAGTYSYEQYF.

The V gene is TRBV6-4, the J gene TRBJ2-2; 7 bases are shared with TRBD1. The germline gives CDR1 MRHNA, CDR2 SNTAGT. V shed 8 bases, J shed 1 base, and the junction held 4 bases outside the gene matches. This CDR3 is 14 amino acids long. CDR3 bases: TGTGCCAGCCGGGGACAGCTGAACACCGGGGAGCTGTTTTTT. It is translated as CASRGQLNTGELFF.

The genes are TRBV19 and TRBJ1-3; D call uncertain. V was cut by 7 bases and J by 4 bases, with 14 bases left in between. The CDR3 runs 14 residues. Germline-derived CDR1 and CDR2 are LNHDA and SQIVND (reference sequence). In DNA, the CDR3 is TGTGCCAGTACCCCGCGGGGATCCGGAAACACCATATATTTT. This translates into CASTPRGSGNTIYF.

The V and J genes are TRBV18 and TRBJ2-1; no clear D gene. V gave up 4 bases and J gave up 4 bases, with 5 bases separating them. The CDR3 contains 12 residues. Germline assignment: CDR1 KGHSH and CDR2 LQKENI. The CDR3 protein is CASSLQYNEQFF. CDR3 DNA sequence: TGTGCCAGCTCACTCCAATACAATGAGCAGTTCTTC.

This sequence joins TRBV7-2 and TRBJ1-2; D remains ambiguous. V lost 2 bases and J lost 4, with 8 bases in between. This CDR3 comprises 13 residues. Germline CDR1 is SGHTA and CDR2 is FQGNSA. The CDR3 DNA is TGTGCCAGCAGCTTACTGGGGAGCTATGGCTACACCTTC. Translation: CASSLLGSYGYTF.

J is TRBJ2-7 and V is TRBV7-2, with 8 bases aligning to TRBD1. Germline CDR1 SGHTA, CDR2 FQGNSA. The CDR3 has 13 residues. Trimming took 4 bases from V and 6 from J; bases not matched to a gene: 5. CDR3 residues: CASSSRTGFEQYF. Here the CDR3 DNA reads TGTGCCAGCAGCTCTAGGACAGGGTTCGAGCAGTACTTC.

The chain carries TRBV21-1 and TRBJ1-2; no DNA check was done on the table's D call, TRBD1. TRBV21-1 is deemed a pseudogene. CDR3 size: 15 residues. The chain's CDR3 is CASSKPWTAIYGYTF. The DNA of the CDR3 is TGTGCCAGCAGCAAGCCCTGGACAGCCATCTATGGCTACACCTTC.

The V call is TRBV9, the J call TRBJ2-2; D is unclear. V lost 4 bases to trimming and J lost 7 bases, with 17 bases between them. Looked up from germline, CDR1 is SGDLS and CDR2 is YYNGEE. The CDR3 length is 15 residues. Written as DNA, the CDR3 is TGTGCCAGCAGCCCACCACGAAACCAGGTCGGGGAGCTGTTTTTT. Residues: CASSPPRNQVGELFF.

V and J are TRBV9 and TRBJ2-7, with 7 nucleotides matching TRBD2. The V and J ends lost 4 bases and 4 bases, in that order; junction bases with no gene match: 5. Germline lookup yields CDR1 SGDLS and CDR2 YYNGEE. The CDR3 sequence is 13 residues long. The CDR3 region has the DNA TGTGCCAGCAGCAGGGGAGGGGTATACGAGCAGTACTTC. As protein: CASSRGGVYEQYF.

This rearrangement joins TRBV28 to TRBJ1-4; 8 nucleotides match TRBD1. V dropped 6 bases and J dropped 4; count of bases not matched to a gene: 10. The CDR3 spans 16 residues. The germline V gene has CDR1 MDHEN and CDR2 SYDVKM. The DNA of the CDR3 is TGTGCCAGCAGCCCCAAGACAGGGGTTTATAATGAAAAACTGTTTTTT. This codes for CASSPKTGVYNEKLFF.

V gene TRBV7-2 combines with J gene TRBJ1-5; 7 bases line up with TRBD1. This CDR3 comprises 14 residues. V lost 4 bases and J lost 7; bases outside the gene matches: 7. Germline V gene sequence: CDR1 SGHTA, CDR2 FQGNSA. Written as DNA, the CDR3 is TGTGCCAGCAGCTACGTGGGGACAGACCAGCCCCAGCATTTT. This translates into CASSYVGTDQPQHF.